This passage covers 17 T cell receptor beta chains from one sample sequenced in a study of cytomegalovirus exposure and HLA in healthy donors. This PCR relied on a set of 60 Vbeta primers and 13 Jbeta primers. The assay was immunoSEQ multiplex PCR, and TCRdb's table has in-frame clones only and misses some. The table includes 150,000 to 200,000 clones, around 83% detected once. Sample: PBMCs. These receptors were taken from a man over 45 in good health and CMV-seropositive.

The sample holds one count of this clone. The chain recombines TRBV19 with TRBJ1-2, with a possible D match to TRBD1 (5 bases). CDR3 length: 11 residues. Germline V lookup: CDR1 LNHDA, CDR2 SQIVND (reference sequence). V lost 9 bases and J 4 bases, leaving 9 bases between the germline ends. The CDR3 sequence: CASQGSYGYTF. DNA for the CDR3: TGTGCCAGCCAGGGTAGCTATGGCTACACCTTC.

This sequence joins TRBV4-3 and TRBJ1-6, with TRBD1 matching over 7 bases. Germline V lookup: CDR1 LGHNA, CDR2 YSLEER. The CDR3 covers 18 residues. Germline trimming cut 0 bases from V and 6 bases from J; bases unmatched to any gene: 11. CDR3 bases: TGCGCCAGCAGCCAAGATCTCGGTACCAGGGGGTTTAATTCACCCCTCCACTTT. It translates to CASSQDLGTRGFNSPLHF.

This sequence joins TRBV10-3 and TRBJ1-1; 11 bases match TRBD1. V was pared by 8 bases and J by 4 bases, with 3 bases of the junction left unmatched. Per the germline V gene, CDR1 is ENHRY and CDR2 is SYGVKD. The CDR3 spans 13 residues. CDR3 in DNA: TGTGCCATCGGACAGGGGGCCATCACTGAAGCTTTCTTT. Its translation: CAIGQGAITEAFF.

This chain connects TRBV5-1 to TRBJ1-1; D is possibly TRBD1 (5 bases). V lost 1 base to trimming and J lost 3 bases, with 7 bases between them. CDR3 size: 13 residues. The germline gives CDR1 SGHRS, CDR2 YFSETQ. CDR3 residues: CASSLSGDTEAFF. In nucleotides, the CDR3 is TGCGCCAGCAGCTTGTCGGGGGACACTGAAGCTTTCTTT.

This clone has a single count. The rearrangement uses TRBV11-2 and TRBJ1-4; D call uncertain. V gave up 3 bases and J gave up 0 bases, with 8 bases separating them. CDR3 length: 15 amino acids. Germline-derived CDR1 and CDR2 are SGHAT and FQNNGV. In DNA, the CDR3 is TGTGCCAGCAGCTTGGGCTTTGCAACTAATGAAAAACTGTTTTTT. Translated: CASSLGFATNEKLFF. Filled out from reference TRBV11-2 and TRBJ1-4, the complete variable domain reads EAGVAQSPRYKIIEKRQSVAFWCNPISGHATLYWYQQILGQGPKLLIQFQNNGVVDDSQLPKDRFSAERLKGVDSTLKIQPAKLEDSAVYLCASSLGFATNEKLFFGSGTQLSVL.

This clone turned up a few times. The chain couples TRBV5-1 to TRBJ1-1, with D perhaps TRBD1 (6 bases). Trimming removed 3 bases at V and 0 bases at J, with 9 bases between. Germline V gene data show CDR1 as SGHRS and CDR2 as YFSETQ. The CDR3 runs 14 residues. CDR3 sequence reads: CASSSQGLNTEAFF. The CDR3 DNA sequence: TGCGCCAGCAGCTCCCAGGGGCTGAACACTGAAGCTTTCTTT.

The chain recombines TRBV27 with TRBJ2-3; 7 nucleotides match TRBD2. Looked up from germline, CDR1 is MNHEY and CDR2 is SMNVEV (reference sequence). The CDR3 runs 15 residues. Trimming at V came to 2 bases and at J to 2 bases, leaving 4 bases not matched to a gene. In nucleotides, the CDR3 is TGTGCCAGCAGTTTAGCGGGAGTTGACACAGATACGCAGTATTTT. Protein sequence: CASSLAGVDTDTQYF.

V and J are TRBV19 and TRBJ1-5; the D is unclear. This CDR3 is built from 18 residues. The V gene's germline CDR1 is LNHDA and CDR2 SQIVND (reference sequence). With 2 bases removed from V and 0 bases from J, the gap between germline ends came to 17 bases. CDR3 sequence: CASSIITDNRYSNQPQHF. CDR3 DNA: TGTGCCAGTAGTATAATCACAGATAACCGGTATAGCAATCAGCCCCAGCATTTT.

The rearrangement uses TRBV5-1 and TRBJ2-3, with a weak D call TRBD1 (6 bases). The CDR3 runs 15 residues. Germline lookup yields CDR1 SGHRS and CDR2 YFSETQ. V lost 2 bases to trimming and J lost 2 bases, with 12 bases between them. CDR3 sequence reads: CASSLSGAPTDTQYF. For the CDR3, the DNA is TGCGCCAGCAGCTTATCAGGGGCCCCCACAGATACGCAGTATTTT.

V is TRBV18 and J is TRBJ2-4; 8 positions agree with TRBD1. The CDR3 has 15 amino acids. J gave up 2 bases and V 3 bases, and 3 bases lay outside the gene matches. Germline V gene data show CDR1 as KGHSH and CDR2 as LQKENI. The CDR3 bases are TGTGCCAGCTCACCGAGGACAGGGTCCAAAAACATTCAGTACTTC. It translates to CASSPRTGSKNIQYF.

The CDR3 DNA sequence: TGTGCCAGCAGTTACAACAAACTAGCGCAACACTCCTACGAGCAGTACTTC. Protein sequence: CASSYNKLAQHSYEQYF. The chain combines TRBV28 with TRBJ2-7, with 7 bases fitting TRBD2. The germline gives CDR1 MDHEN, CDR2 SYDVKM. This CDR3 has 17 amino acids. With V trimmed by 4 bases and J by 0 bases, 12 bases remained unmatched.

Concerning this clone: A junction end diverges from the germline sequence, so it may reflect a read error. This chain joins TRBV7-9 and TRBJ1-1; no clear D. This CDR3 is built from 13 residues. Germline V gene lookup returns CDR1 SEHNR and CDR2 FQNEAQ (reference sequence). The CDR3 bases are TGTTCCAGCAGCCCAGAGGGGAACACTGAAGCTTTCTTT. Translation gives CSSSPEGNTEAFF.

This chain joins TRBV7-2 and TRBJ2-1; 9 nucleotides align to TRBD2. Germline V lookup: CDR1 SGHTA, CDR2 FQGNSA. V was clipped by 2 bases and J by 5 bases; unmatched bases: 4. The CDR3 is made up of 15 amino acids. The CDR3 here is CASSLTTSGNNEQFF. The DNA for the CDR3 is TGTGCCAGCAGCTTAACGACTAGCGGAAACAATGAGCAGTTCTTC. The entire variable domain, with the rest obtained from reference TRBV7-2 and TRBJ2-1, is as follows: GAGVSQSPSNKVTEKGKDVELRCDPISGHTALYWYRQSLGQGLEFLIYFQGNSAPDKSGLPSDRFSAERTGGSVSTLTIQRTQQEDSAVYLCASSLTTSGNNEQFFGPGTRLTVL.

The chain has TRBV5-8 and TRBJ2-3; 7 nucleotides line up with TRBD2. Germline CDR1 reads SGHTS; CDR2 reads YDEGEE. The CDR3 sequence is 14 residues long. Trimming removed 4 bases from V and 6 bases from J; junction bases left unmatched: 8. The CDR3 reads CASSVPGTMDTQYF. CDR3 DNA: TGTGCCAGCAGCGTTCCCGGGACTATGGATACGCAGTATTTT.

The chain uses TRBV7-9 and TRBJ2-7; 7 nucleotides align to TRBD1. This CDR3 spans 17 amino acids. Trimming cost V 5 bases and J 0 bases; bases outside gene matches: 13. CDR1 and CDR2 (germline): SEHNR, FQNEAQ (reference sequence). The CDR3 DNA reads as TGTGCCAGCAGCCAGGGTGGGGGACAGCGGAGCTCCTACGAGCAGTACTTC. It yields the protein CASSQGGGQRSSYEQYF.

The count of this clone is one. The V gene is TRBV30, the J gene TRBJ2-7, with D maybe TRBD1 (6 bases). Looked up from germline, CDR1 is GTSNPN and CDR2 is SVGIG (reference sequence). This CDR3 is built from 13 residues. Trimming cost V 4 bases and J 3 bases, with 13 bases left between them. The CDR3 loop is CAWNPDSYYEQYF. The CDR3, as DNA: TGTGCCTGGAATCCGGACAGTTACTACGAGCAGTACTTC.

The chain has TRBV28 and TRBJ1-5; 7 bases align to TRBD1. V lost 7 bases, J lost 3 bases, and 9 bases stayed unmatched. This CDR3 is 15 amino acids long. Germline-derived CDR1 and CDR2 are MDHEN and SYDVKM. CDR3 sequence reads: CASTYGDRVNQPQHF. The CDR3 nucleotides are TGTGCCAGCACTTACGGCGACAGGGTCAATCAGCCCCAGCATTTT.